This T cell receptor beta chain was observed in a study of OX40 agonist ivuxolimab in advanced cancers. Assay: immunoSEQ multiplex PCR; the TCRdb copy retains only in-frame clones and omits some. The profile covers about 53,000 clones, with 80% to 90% appearing a single time and roughly a tenth taken by the ten largest. Study findings and constraints: Nonresponders included some who also had low normalized T-cell clonal expansion.

In regard to this clone: The antigen remains unidentified.

The sample consisted of CD4+ or CD8+ T cells sorted from blood, taken in a trial of the OX40 agonist ivuxolimab. The receptor comes from an adult with an advanced solid tumor such as melanoma, head and neck, liver or kidney cancer.

In DNA, the CDR3 is TGTGCCTGGAGTGTCCGAGGGTGGGTGGGGGCGACCCAGTACTTC. Its translation is CAWSVRGWVGATQYF. The chain uses TRBV30 and TRBJ2-5; TRBD1 is a possible D gene (6 bases). Trimming left V 0 bases short and J 7 bases short, with 18 bases between. Germline values: CDR1 GTSNPN, CDR2 SVGIG (reference sequence). The CDR3 is made up of 15 amino acids.